The rows below give T cell receptor beta chains drawn from one sample of a study of regulatory T cells in long-lasting Graves disease. TCRdb re-called the multiplex PCR reads through MiXCR, storing one row per CDR3 protein. The sample records 450,000 to 700,000 distinct CDR3 sequences, about 13% being singletons. The same data also went into a second study, on T cells in Graves' hyperthyroidism and ophthalmopathy.

The sample was peripheral blood mononuclear cells (PBMCs), taken at new diagnosis, from a patient treated with antithyroid drugs. The receptors come from a man in his thirties or forties with Graves disease. Both conserved end residues are part of each CDR3. D genes are given only for firm matches. Clone size is stated in some rows and not others, as once, few, many or a class when expanded.

d_call clone_size j_call v_call cdr3_aa cdr3_nt
- - TRBJ2-7 TRBV2 CASLGRPSEQYF TGTGCCAGCTTAGGGAGGCCCAGCGAGCAGTACTTC
- many TRBJ2-7 TRBV11-2 CASSLDGASRGEQYF TGTGCCAGCAGCTTAGATGGTGCTAGCCGCGGCGAGCAGTACTTC
- many TRBJ1-1 TRBV3-1 CASRHAVGEAFF TGTGCCAGCAGACACGCAGTAGGTGAAGCTTTCTTT
- many TRBJ2-1 TRBV5-1 CASRVGNEQFF TGCGCCAGCAGGGTGGGAAATGAGCAGTTCTTC
- many TRBJ1-2 TRBV27 CASSLYGRLGPTNYGYTF TGTGCCAGCAGTTTATACGGCAGGTTAGGACCCACTAACTATGGCTACACCTTC
- many TRBJ2-1 TRBV10-3 CAISEGKGGEQFF TGTGCCATCAGTGAGGGCAAAGGGGGTGAGCAGTTCTTC
- once TRBJ1-6 TRBV25-1 CASRLVNSPLHF TGTGCCAGCAGGCTAGTTAATTCACCCCTCCACTTT
- many TRBJ2-1 TRBV11-1 CASSRRVVLNEQFF TGTGCCAGCAGCCGTAGAGTGGTCCTAAATGAGCAGTTCTTC
- many TRBJ1-1 TRBV19 CASSVQGMTEAFF TGTGCCAGTAGTGTACAGGGAATGACTGAAGCTTTCTTT
- many TRBJ2-1 TRBV11-2 CASSPTRLGVGYDEQFF TGTGCCAGCAGCCCGACTCGACTAGGGGTTGGTTATGATGAGCAGTTCTTC
- many TRBJ2-3 TRBV7-2 CASSLVSGGTDTQYF TGTGCCAGCAGCTTAGTATCCGGGGGAACAGATACGCAGTATTTT
TRBD1 - TRBJ1-2 TRBV5-1 CASSRDRGPYGYTF TGCGCCAGCAGCAGAGACAGGGGGCCCTATGGCTACACCTTC
- many TRBJ2-7 TRBV5-5 CASSLGWGALNYEQYF TGTGCCAGCAGCTTGGGATGGGGGGCTTTAAACTACGAGCAGTACTTC
- many TRBJ1-4 TRBV12-3/TRBV12-4 CASSLGGEKLFF TGTGCCAGCAGCTTAGGGGGAGAAAAACTGTTTTTT
- - TRBJ2-1 TRBV29-1 CSVPGPRVDEQFF TGCAGCGTCCCCGGGCCGAGGGTGGATGAGCAGTTCTTC
- - TRBJ2-2 TRBV24-1 CATSDFPPQGYTPGSCFF -
- - TRBJ2-7 TRBV7-2 CASSLAPDTSYEQYF TGTGCCAGCAGCTTAGCCCCTGACACCTCCTACGAGCAGTACTTC
- many TRBJ1-1 TRBV2 CASGKGTEAFF TGTGCCAGCGGGAAGGGCACTGAAGCTTTCTTT
TRBD2 many TRBJ2-2 TRBV27 CASLRLAGAKSSTGELFF TGTGCCAGCCTCCGACTAGCGGGAGCCAAATCTTCCACCGGGGAGCTGTTTTTT
- - TRBJ1-1 TRBV5-6 CATATGSYTEAFF TGTGCCACCGCTACTGGATCGTACACTGAAGCTTTCTTT
TRBD2 many TRBJ2-1 TRBV29-1 CSVDLADNEQFF TGCAGCGTTGACCTAGCGGACAATGAGCAGTTCTTC
TRBD1 many TRBJ2-7 TRBV11-2 CASRPDRGNTYEQYF TGTGCCAGCAGGCCCGACAGGGGAAACACGTACGAGCAGTACTTC
- - TRBJ2-5 TRBV10-3 CAIRDLAGQETQYF TGTGCCATCAGAGATCTGGCGGGCCAAGAGACCCAGTACTTC
TRBD2 few TRBJ2-6 TRBV6-4 CASSRRGDSGANVLTF TGTGCCTCCTCAAGGCGGGGGGATTCTGGGGCCAACGTCCTGACTTTC
- many TRBJ2-7 TRBV5-1 CASSLGASDSYEQYF TGCGCCAGCAGCTTGGGTGCTAGCGACTCCTACGAGCAGTACTTC
TRBD1 few TRBJ1-1 TRBV20-1 CSARIPGQGAEAFF TGCAGTGCTAGAATTCCGGGACAGGGGGCCGAGGCTTTCTTT
- - TRBJ2-3 TRBV30 CAWSVLGGSSDTQYF TGTGCCTGGAGTGTACTAGGCGGTAGTTCAGATACGCAGTATTTT
TRBD2 - TRBJ2-1 TRBV5-6 CASSLSWGGEQFF TGTGCCAGCAGCTTGTCTTGGGGGGGAGAGCAGTTCTTC
- few TRBJ2-5 TRBV10-2 CASSQGPSGETQYF TGCGCCAGCAGCCAGGGGCCAAGCGGAGAGACCCAGTACTTC
- many TRBJ1-5 TRBV30 CAWSFTTGEQPQHF TGTGCCTGGAGTTTCACAACGGGGGAACAGCCCCAGCATTTT
- - TRBJ2-1 TRBV5-4 CASSSRLGEQFF TGTGCCAGCAGCTCAAGACTCGGTGAGCAGTTCTTC
TRBD1 many TRBJ1-2 TRBV6-1 CASSTKTGHGYTF TGTGCCAGCAGCACCAAGACAGGGCATGGCTACACCTTC
- few TRBJ2-1 TRBV5-5 CASSLIANNEQFF TGTGCCAGCAGCTTGATTGCGAACAATGAGCAGTTCTTC
TRBD2 - TRBJ2-1 TRBV6-2/TRBV6-3 CASSYAGGSTNEQLF TGTGCCAGCAGTTACGCGGGCGGGAGCACAAATGAGCAGCTCTTC
- many TRBJ2-1 TRBV6-1 CASSPGLLSYNEQFF TGTGCCAGCAGCCCAGGACTCCTCTCCTACAATGAGCAGTTCTTC
- few TRBJ2-2 TRBV7-7 CASSRQDTGELFF TGTGCCAGCAGCCGCCAGGACACCGGGGAGCTGTTTTTT
- many TRBJ1-1 TRBV12-3/TRBV12-4 CASSFEPLEAFF TGTGCCAGCAGTTTTGAACCTCTGGAAGCTTTCTTT
- few TRBJ2-5 TRBV29-1 CSVQRVGGQETQYF TGCAGCGTTCAACGCGTTGGGGGACAAGAGACCCAGTACTTC
- - TRBJ2-7 TRBV18 CAGSPDSQYPYEQYF TGTGCCGGCTCACCAGACTCCCAATACCCCTACGAGCAGTACTTC
- few TRBJ2-3 TRBV27 CASSHQAGKAADTQYF TGTGCCAGCAGTCATCAAGCGGGTAAGGCGGCAGATACGCAGTATTTT
- - TRBJ2-1 TRBV29-1 CSVAPRYNEQFF TGCAGCGTTGCTCCTAGGTACAATGAGCAGTTCTTC
- few TRBJ2-7 TRBV5-1 CASSSPGSSYEQYF TGCGCCAGCAGCAGCCCGGGCAGCTCCTACGAGCAGTACTTC